These T cell receptor beta chains were read from a single sample in a study of breast tumors, draining lymph nodes, adjacent tissues. In TCRdb, the multiplex PCR reads were re-called with MiXCR into one record per CDR3 protein. The repertoire has approximately 280,000 distinct CDR3 sequences, 30% of them found once; the top ten carry roughly 1.2%. Source material: axillary lymph node tissue. Receptor source: a female donor with breast cancer. Some clones in this sample may be carry-over from other donors' samples. The CDR3 runs from the conserved cysteine through the conserved F or W. The D gene is left open where the match is weak. Expanded clones get a size class; other rows say once, few or many, or leave the size out.

j_call v_call clone_size d_call cdr3_nt cdr3_aa
TRBJ2-5 TRBV20-1 many . TGCAGTGCTAGCGGAGGTTCGGGTGAGACCCAGTACTTC CSASGGSGETQYF
TRBJ2-2 TRBV20-1 many . TGCAGTGCTACATCTACCCTGAACACCGGGGAGCTGTTTTTT CSATSTLNTGELFF
TRBJ1-2 TRBV6-1 many TRBD1 TGTGCCAGCAGTGCCGGACAGGGTTGGGGCTACACCTTC CASSAGQGWGYTF
TRBJ2-6 TRBV4-1 many . TGCGCCAGCAGCCAGTATGCCCCAGCAATCGCGGGAGGGGCCAACGTCCTGACTTTC CASSQYAPAIAGGANVLTF
TRBJ2-1 TRBV2 many . TGTGCCAGCAGGCGAGGGGAGCAGTTCTTC CASRRGEQFF
TRBJ2-1 TRBV19 many . TGTGCCAGTAGTATAGCCGGTAATGAGCAGTTCTTC CASSIAGNEQFF
TRBJ2-7 TRBV20-1 many TRBD2 TGCAGTGCTTATACGGGACTAGCGGGAGGAAATTTTCTCGACGAGCAGTACTTC CSAYTGLAGGNFLDEQYF
TRBJ2-3 TRBV28 . . TGTGCCAGCAGTTTTTGGCAGGACACAGATACGCAGTATTTT CASSFWQDTDTQYF
TRBJ2-5 TRBV5-6 once TRBD2 TGTGCCAGCAGCTTGCAGGCACTAGCGCCTCAAGAGACCCAGTACTTC CASSLQALAPQETQYF
TRBJ2-1 TRBV18 . . TGTGCCAGCTCACGGCTAGTGGGGGACAATGAGCAGTTCTTC CASSRLVGDNEQFF
TRBJ2-1 TRBV24-1 many . TGTGCCACCAGTGACCTGGGGGGGGCGGACGGTGAGCAGTTCTTC CATSDLGGADGEQFF
TRBJ2-6 TRBV19 many . TGTGCCAGTACAGGGGCCTACTCTGGGGCCAACGTCCTGACTTTC CASTGAYSGANVLTF
TRBJ2-2 TRBV20-1 many TRBD2 TGCAGTGCTAGAGCCCCGGCCGGGACTAGCGCGGGAGGCGGGGAGCTGTTTTTT CSARAPAGTSAGGGELFF
TRBJ2-3 TRBV30 many . TGTGCCTGGAGTGTACCCGACGTCCTGCTCTATTTT CAWSVPDVLLYF
TRBJ2-2 TRBV20-1 many . TGCAGTGCTAGTGACCTAGGTCGGGACACCGGGGAGCTGTTTTTT CSASDLGRDTGELFF
TRBJ1-3 TRBV6-5 many . TGTGCCAGCAGTTACTCGATGACAGTAGGTGGAAACACCATATATTTT CASSYSMTVGGNTIYF
TRBJ1-2 TRBV15 . TRBD1 TGTGCCACCAGCAGACGGTACCAGGGGGTCGACTATGGCTACACCTTC CATSRRYQGVDYGYTF
TRBJ2-3 TRBV10-1 many TRBD1 TGCGCCAGCAGCCGACAGGGAGATACGCAGTATTTT CASSRQGDTQYF
TRBJ2-7 TRBV7-8 . TRBD2 TGTGCCAGCAGCGGGCAAGCGGGAGGGTACTACGAGCAGTACTTC CASSGQAGGYYEQYF
TRBJ2-1 TRBV6-2/TRBV6-3 . TRBD2 TGTGCCAGCAGTTACTCGAGTGCGGGAGGGCCTAATGAGCAGTTCTTC CASSYSSAGGPNEQFF
TRBJ1-6 TRBV19 many TRBD1 TGTGCCAGTAGGACAGGGGAGTCTGATAATTCACCCCTCCACTTT CASRTGESDNSPLHF
TRBJ1-1 TRBV5-1 few . TGCGCCAGCAGCTTGGGTTCGTCCGGGAACACTGAAGCTTTCTTT CASSLGSSGNTEAFF
TRBJ2-7 TRBV5-6 many . TGTGCCAGCAGCCCGCAATTACCGGGACTCACTTATACTCCGTACTTC CASSPQLPGLTYTPYF
TRBJ1-2 TRBV11-2 many TRBD1 TGTGCCAGCAGCGCCTGGACAGGGGTTCAGGTGTATGGCTACACCTTC CASSAWTGVQVYGYTF
TRBJ1-2 TRBV7-2 . TRBD1 TGTGCCAGCAGCTTAGGTGGGAGGACAGGCTATGGCTACACCTTC CASSLGGRTGYGYTF
TRBJ1-2 TRBV24-1 . TRBD1 TGTGCCACCAGTGATTTATCAGGGACAAAGCCCGGGACAGGGCTCGGTTATGGCTACACCTTC CATSDLSGTKPGTGLGYGYTF
TRBJ2-7 TRBV7-8 many . TGTGCCAGCAGCTTAGATCGGCAGGACGAGCAGTACTTC CASSLDRQDEQYF
TRBJ2-1 TRBV6-2/TRBV6-3 . TRBD2 TGTGCCAGCAGTCAAATAGCGGGATCGGGCAGTGAGCAGTTCTTC CASSQIAGSGSEQFF
TRBJ2-1 TRBV27 . TRBD2 TGTGCCAGCAGTCTAAGCGGGAGGATTTACAATGAGCAGTTCTTC CASSLSGRIYNEQFF
TRBJ2-5 TRBV18 . . TGTGCCAGCTCACCAAGAGGGGTTACAGGGGAGGCCCAGTACTTC CASSPRGVTGEAQYF
TRBJ2-5 TRBV24-1 . . TGTGCCACCATGGGGACAGAGACCCAGTACTTC CATMGTETQYF
TRBJ1-1 TRBV5-1 . TRBD1 TGCGCCAGCAGCTATATGACAGGGTACCTGAACACTGAAGCTTTCTTT CASSYMTGYLNTEAFF
TRBJ2-3 TRBV9 few TRBD2 TGTGCCAGCAGCGTATCGATTGGGACTAGCAGGGGTTTGGTTGGAGATACGCAGTATTTT CASSVSIGTSRGLVGDTQYF
TRBJ2-1 TRBV9 . . TGTGCCGGCAGCGCAGCGACGGGGAATGAGCAGTTCTTC CAGSAATGNEQFF
TRBJ1-1 TRBV14 . . TGTGCCAGCAGCCTCCACCAGAACACTGAAGCTTTCTTT CASSLHQNTEAFF
TRBJ2-6 TRBV20-1 many TRBD1 TGCAGTGCTAGGGGACAGCCCTCTGGGGCCAACGTCCTGACTTTC CSARGQPSGANVLTF
TRBJ2-1 TRBV19 many TRBD2 TGTGCCAGTAGTAGGACTAGCGGGAGTGGTGAGCAGTTCTTC CASSRTSGSGEQFF
TRBJ1-4 TRBV27 . TRBD1 TGTGCCAGCGGACAGACAGGGGGTAATGAAAAACTGTTTTTT CASGQTGGNEKLFF
TRBJ2-2 TRBV7-2 many . TGTGCCAGCAGCTTAACCCTAGCAACCGGGGAGCTGTTTTTT CASSLTLATGELFF
TRBJ2-5 TRBV4-1 . TRBD2 TGCGCCAGCAGCCAAGCACTCCCGGGGACTAGCGGAGAGAAGACCCAGTACTTC CASSQALPGTSGEKTQYF
TRBJ2-1 TRBV20-1 many . TGCAGTGCTAGAGATAGGACGAGGCCGGGCTCCTACAATGAGCAGTTCTTC CSARDRTRPGSYNEQFF